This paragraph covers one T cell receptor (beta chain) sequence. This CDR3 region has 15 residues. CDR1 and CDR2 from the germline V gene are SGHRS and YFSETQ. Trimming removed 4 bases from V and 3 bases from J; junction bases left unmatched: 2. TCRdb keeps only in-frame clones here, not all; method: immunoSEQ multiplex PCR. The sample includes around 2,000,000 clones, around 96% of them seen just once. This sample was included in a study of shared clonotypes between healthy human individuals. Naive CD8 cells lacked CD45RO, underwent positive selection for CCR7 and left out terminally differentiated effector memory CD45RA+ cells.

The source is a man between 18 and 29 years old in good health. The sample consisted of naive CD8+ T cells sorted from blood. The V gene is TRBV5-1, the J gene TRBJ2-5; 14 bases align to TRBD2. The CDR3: CASSRGLAGEETQYF. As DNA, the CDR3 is TGCGCCAGCAGCCGGGGACTAGCGGGAGAAGAGACCCAGTACTTC.